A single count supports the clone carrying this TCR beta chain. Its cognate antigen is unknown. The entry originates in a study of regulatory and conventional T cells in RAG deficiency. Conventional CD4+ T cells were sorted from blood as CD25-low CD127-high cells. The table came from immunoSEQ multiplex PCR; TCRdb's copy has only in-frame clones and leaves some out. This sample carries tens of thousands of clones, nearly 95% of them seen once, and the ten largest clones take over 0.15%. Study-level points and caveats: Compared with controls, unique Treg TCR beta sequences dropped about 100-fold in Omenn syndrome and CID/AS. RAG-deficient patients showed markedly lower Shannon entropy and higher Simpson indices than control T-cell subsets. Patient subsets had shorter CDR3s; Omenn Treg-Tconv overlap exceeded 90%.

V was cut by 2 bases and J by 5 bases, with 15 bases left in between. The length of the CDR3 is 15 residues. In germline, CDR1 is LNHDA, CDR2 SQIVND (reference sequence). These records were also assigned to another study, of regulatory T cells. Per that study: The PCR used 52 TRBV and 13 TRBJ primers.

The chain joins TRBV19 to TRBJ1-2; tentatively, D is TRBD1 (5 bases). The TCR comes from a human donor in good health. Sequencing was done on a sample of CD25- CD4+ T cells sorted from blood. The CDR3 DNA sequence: TGTGCCAGTAGTATATTCGGACACAAATCTTATGGCTACACCTTC. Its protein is CASSIFGHKSYGYTF.